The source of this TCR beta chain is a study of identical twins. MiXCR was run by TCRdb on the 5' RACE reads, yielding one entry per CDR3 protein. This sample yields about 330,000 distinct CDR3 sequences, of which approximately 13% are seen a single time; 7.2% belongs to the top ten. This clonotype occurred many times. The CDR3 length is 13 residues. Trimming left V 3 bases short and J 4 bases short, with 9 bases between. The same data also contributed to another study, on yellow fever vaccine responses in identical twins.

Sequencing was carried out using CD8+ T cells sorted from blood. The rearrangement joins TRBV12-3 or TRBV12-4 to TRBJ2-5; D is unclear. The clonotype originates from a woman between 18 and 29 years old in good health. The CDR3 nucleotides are TGTGCCAGCAGTTTGGCCAGCCGAGAGACCCAGTACTTC. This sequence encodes CASSLASRETQYF.